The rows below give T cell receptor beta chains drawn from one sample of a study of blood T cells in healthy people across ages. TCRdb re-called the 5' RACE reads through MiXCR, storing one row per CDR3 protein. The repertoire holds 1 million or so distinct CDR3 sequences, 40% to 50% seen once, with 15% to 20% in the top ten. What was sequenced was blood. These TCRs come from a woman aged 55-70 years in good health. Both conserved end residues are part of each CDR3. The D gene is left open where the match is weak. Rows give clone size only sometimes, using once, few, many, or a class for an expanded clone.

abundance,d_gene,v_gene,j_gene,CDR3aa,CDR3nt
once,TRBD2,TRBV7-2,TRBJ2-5,CASSLFPAGGQETQYF,TGTGCCAGCAGCTTGTTCCCAGCGGGAGGCCAAGAGACCCAGTACTTC
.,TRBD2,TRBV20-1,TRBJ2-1,CSARARLASGGSEQFF,TGCAGTGCTAGAGCCCGACTAGCCTCTGGTGGGAGTGAGCAGTTCTTC
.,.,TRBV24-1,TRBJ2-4,CATSDWDGNIQYF,TGTGCCACCAGTGACTGGGACGGGAACATTCAGTACTTC
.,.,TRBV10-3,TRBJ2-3,CAIRGPGDTQYF,TGTGCCATCAGGGGGCCGGGGGATACGCAGTATTTT
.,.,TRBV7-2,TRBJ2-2,CASSFSHWRNTGELFF,TGTGCCAGCAGCTTTTCTCACTGGAGGAACACCGGGGAGCTGTTTTTT
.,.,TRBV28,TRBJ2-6,CATERNSGANVLTF,TGTGCCACAGAGCGTAACTCTGGGGCCAACGTCCTGACTTTC
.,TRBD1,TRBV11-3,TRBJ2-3,CASSPSRGQAGTDTQYF,TGTGCCAGCAGCCCATCCCGAGGACAGGCTGGCACAGATACGCAGTATTTT
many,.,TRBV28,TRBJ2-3,CASSSPDTQYF,TGTGCCAGCTCATCTCCAGATACGCAGTATTTT
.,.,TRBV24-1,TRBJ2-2,CATRDTGFTGELFF,TGTGCCACCAGAGACACAGGGTTCACCGGGGAGCTGTTTTTT
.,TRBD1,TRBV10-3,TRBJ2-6,CAISEIQGARSGANVLTF,TGTGCCATCAGTGAAATACAGGGGGCCAGGTCTGGGGCCAACGTCCTGACTTTC
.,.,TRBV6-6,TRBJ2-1,CASIGTNYEQFF,TGTGCCAGTATCGGGACCAACTACGAGCAGTTCTTC
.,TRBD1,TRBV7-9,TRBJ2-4,CASSRRQGRAKNIQYF,TGTGCCAGCAGCAGGAGACAGGGTAGAGCCAAAAACATTCAGTACTTC
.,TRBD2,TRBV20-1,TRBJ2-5,CSARDRTSGARETQYF,TGCAGTGCTAGAGATAGGACTAGCGGGGCTAGGGAGACCCAGTACTTC
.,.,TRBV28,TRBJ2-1,CASSLGVAAYNEQFF,TGTGCCAGCAGCCTGGGAGTAGCGGCTTACAATGAGCAGTTCTTC
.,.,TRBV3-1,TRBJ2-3,CASSQDLIGSTDTQYF,TGTGCCAGCAGCCAAGATCTAATTGGAAGCACAGATACGCAGTATTTT
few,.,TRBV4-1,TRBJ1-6,CASSPQGLNNSPLHF,TGCGCCAGCAGCCCCCAGGGACTTAATAATTCACCCCTCCACTTT
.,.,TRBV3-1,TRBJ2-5,CASSLQDGLNEQYF,TGTGCCAGCAGCCTACAGGACGGGTTGAATGAGCAGTACTTC
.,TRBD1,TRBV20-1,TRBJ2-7,CSATPGQVYEQYF,TGCAGTGCTACCCCGGGACAGGTCTACGAGCAGTACTTC
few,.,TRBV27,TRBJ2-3,CASSLGRQYTDTQYF,TGTGCCAGCAGTTTAGGGCGGCAGTACACAGATACGCAGTATTTT
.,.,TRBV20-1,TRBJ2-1,CSAGEIRDTSSHEQFF,TGCAGTGCTGGAGAGATCCGAGACACTAGCTCCCATGAGCAGTTCTTC
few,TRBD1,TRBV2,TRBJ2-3,CASTGIDRGTDTQYF,TGTGCCAGCACCGGGATAGACAGGGGCACAGATACGCAGTATTTT
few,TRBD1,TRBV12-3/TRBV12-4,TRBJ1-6,CASSQQGSYNSPLHF,TGTGCCAGCAGCCAACAGGGGAGCTATAATTCACCCCTCCACTTT
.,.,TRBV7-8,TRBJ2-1,CASSLVATRSYNEQFF,TGTGCCAGCAGCTTAGTCGCCACTCGGTCGTACAATGAGCAGTTCTTC
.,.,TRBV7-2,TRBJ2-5,CASSLVERDSNEQYF,TGTGCCAGCAGCTTAGTGGAACGGGACTCGAATGAGCAGTACTTC
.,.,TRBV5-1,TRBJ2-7,CASTPSVRVSYNEQYF,TGCGCCAGCACCCCTTCCGTGCGGGTTTCCTACAATGAGCAGTACTTC
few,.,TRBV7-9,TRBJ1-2,CASSPLSYGYTF,TGTGCCAGCAGCCCCCTCAGTTATGGCTACACCTTC
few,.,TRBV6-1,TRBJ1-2,CATTVGVTSNGYTF,TGTGCCACCACCGTGGGGGTTACGTCCAATGGCTACACCTTC
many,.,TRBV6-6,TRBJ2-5,CASRPLQGKETQYF,TGTGCCAGCAGGCCCCTACAGGGAAAAGAGACCCAGTACTTC
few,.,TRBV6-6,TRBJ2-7,CASSYDQDSYEQYF,TGTGCCAGCAGTTACGACCAGGATTCCTACGAGCAGTACTTC
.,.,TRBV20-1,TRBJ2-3,CSARVQGQTQYF,TGCAGTGCTAGGGTTCAGGGGCAGACGCAGTATTTT
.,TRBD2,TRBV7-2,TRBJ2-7,CASSLLGLAGVVGSYNEQYF,TGTGCCAGCAGCCTACTAGGACTAGCGGGAGTTGTTGGGTCCTACAATGAGCAGTACTTC
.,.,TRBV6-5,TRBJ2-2,CASSTPGAGELFF,TGTGCCAGCAGTACGCCCGGGGCTGGGGAGCTGTTTTTT
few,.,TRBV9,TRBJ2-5,CASSVAPNQETQYF,TGTGCCAGCAGCGTAGCGCCAAACCAAGAGACCCAGTACTTC
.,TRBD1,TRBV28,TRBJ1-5,CASSSWTGGGRNQPQHF,TGTGCCAGCAGTTCATGGACAGGGGGCGGCCGCAATCAGCCCCAGCATTTT
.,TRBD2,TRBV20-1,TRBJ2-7,CSASSLTSGLPSYEQYF,TGCAGTGCTAGCTCCTTAACTAGCGGGTTGCCCTCCTACGAGCAGTACTTC